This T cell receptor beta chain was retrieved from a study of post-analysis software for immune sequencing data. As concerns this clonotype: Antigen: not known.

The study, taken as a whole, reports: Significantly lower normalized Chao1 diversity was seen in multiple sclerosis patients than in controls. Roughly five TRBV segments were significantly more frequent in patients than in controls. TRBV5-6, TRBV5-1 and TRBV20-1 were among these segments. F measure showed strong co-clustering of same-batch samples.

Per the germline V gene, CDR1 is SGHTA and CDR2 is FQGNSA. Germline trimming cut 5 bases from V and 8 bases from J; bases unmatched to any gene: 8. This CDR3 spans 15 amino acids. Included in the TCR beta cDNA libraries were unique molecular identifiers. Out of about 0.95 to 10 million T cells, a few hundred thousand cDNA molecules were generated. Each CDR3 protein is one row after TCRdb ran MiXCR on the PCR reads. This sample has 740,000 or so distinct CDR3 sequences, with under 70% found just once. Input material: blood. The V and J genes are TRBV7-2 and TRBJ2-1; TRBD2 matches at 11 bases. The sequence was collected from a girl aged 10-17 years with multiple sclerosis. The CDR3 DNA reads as TGTGCCAGCAGCCTTTTAGCGGGGGGGCTGGATGAGCAGTTCTTC. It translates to CASSLLAGGLDEQFF. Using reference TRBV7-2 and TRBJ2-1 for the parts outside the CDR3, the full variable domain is GAGVSQSPSNKVTEKGKDVELRCDPISGHTALYWYRQSLGQGLEFLIYFQGNSAPDKSGLPSDRFSAERTGGSVSTLTIQRTQQEDSAVYLCASSLLAGGLDEQFFGPGTRLTVL.